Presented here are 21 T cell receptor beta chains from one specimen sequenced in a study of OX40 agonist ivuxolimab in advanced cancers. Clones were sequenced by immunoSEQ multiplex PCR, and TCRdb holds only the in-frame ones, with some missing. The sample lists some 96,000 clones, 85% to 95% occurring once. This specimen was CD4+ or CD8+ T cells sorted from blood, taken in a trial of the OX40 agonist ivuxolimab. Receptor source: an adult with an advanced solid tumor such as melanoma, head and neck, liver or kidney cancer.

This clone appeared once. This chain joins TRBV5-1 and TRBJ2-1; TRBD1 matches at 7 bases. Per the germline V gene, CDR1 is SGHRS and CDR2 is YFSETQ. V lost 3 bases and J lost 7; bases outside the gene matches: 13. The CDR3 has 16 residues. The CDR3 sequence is CASSSTPTGSGNEQFF. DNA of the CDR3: TGCGCCAGCAGCTCGACCCCGACAGGGTCGGGGAATGAGCAGTTCTTC.

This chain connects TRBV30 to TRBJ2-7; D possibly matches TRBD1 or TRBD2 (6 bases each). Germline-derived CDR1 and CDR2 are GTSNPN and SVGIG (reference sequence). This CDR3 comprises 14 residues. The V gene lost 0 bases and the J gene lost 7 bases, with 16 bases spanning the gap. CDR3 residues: CAWSVQGLGGEQYF. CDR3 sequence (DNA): TGTGCCTGGAGTGTACAGGGACTTGGGGGGGAGCAGTACTTC.

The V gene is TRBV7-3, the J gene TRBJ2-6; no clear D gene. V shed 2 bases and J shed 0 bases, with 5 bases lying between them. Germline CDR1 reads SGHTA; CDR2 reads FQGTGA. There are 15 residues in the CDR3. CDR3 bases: TGTGCCAGCAGCTTAGGATACTCTGGGGCCAACGTCCTGACTTTC. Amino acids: CASSLGYSGANVLTF.

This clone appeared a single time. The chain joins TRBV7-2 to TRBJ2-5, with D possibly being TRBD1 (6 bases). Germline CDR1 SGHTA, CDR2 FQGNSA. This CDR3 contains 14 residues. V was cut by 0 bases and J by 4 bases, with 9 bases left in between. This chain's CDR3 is CASSLAGAGETQYF. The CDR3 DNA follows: TGTGCCAGCAGCTTAGCGGGGGCCGGAGAGACCCAGTACTTC.

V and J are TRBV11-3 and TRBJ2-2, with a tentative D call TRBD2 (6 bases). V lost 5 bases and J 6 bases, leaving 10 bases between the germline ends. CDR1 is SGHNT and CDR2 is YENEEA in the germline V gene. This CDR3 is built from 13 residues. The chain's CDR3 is CASSGRGAGELFF. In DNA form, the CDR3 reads TGTGCCAGCAGCGGGCGCGGGGCCGGGGAGCTGTTTTTT.

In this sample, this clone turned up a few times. The CDR3 DNA sequence: TGTGCCTGCTTGTCGGGAGCATTTGAAGCTTTCTTT. It yields the protein CACLSGAFEAFF. The chain links TRBV6-5 to TRBJ1-1; D ambiguous. Germline loops: CDR1 MNHEY, CDR2 SVGAGI. V dropped 11 bases and J dropped 7 bases, with 17 bases sitting between them. The CDR3 extends over 12 amino acids.

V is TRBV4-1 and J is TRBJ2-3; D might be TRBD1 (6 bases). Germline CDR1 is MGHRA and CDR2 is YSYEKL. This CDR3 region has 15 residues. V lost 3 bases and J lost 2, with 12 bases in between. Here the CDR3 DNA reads TGCGCCAGCAGCCACCCACAGGGTTACACAGATACGCAGTATTTT. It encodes CASSHPQGYTDTQYF.

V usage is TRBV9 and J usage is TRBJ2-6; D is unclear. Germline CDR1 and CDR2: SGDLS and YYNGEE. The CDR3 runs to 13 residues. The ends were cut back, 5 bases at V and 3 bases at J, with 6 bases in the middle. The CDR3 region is CASSTFGANVLTF. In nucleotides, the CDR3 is TGTGCCAGCAGTACCTTTGGGGCCAACGTCCTGACTTTC.

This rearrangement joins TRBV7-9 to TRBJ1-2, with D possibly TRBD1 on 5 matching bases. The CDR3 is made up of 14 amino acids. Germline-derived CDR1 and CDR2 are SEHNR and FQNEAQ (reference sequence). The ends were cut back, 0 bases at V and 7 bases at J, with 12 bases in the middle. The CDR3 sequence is CASSLAARVVGYTF. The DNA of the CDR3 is TGTGCCAGCAGCTTAGCGGCCAGGGTGGTTGGCTACACCTTC.

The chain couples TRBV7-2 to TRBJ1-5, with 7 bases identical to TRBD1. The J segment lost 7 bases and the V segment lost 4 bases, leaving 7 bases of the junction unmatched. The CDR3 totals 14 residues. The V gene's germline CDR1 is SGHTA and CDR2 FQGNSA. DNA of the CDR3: TGTGCCAGCAGCTGGAGACAGGGAGGACAGCCCCAGCATTTT. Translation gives CASSWRQGGQPQHF.

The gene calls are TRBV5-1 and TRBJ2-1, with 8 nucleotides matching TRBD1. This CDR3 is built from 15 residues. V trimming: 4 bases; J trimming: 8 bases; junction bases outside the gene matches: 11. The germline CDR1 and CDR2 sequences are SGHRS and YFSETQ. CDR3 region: CASSRTGSEGYEQFF. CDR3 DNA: TGCGCCAGCAGCCGGACAGGGAGCGAGGGGTATGAGCAGTTCTTC.

The CDR3, as DNA: TGCGCCAGCAGCTACCCTGAATCCTACAATGAGCAGTTCTTC. Translating it yields CASSYPESYNEQFF. The V gene is TRBV5-1, the J gene TRBJ2-1, with no clear D. The CDR3 extends over 14 amino acids. Germline V gene data show CDR1 as SGHRS and CDR2 as YFSETQ. V was pared by 3 bases and J by 1 base, with 8 bases between.

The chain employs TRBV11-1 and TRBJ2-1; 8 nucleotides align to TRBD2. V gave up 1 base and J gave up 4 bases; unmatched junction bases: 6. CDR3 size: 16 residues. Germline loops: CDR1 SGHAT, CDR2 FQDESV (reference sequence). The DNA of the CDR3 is TGTGCCAGCAGCTTAGAGTTTGCGGGAGGTTACAATGAGCAGTTCTTC. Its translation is CASSLEFAGGYNEQFF.

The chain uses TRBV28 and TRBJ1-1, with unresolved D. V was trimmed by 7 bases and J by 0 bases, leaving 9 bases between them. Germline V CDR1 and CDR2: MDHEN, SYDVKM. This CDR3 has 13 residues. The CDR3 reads CASTLRMNTEAFF. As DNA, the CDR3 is TGTGCCAGCACCTTGCGGATGAACACTGAAGCTTTCTTT.

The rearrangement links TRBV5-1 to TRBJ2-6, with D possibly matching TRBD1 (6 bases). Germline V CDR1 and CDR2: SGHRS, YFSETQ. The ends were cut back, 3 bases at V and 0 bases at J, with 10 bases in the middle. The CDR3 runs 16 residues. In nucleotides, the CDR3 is TGCGCCAGCAGCTCCGGACAGAGCTCTGGGGCCAACGTCCTGACTTTC. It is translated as CASSSGQSSGANVLTF.

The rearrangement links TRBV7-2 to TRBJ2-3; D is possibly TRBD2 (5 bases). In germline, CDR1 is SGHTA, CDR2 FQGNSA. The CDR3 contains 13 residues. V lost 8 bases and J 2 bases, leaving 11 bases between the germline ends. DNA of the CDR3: TGTGCCAGCCGAGGAGGACCCACAGATACGCAGTATTTT. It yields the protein CASRGGPTDTQYF.

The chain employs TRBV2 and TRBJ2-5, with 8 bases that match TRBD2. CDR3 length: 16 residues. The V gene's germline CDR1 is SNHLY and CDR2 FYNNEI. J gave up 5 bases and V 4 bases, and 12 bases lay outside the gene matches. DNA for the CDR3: TGTGCCAGCAGTGCCTCGGGCCGGGGGGGGACTGAGACCCAGTACTTC. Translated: CASSASGRGGTETQYF.

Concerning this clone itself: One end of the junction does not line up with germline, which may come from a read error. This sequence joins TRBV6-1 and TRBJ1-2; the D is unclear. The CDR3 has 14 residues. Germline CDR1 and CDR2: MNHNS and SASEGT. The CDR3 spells CASSARQTIYGYIF. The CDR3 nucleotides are TGTGCCAGCAGTGCTCGACAAACGATCTATGGCTACATCTTC.

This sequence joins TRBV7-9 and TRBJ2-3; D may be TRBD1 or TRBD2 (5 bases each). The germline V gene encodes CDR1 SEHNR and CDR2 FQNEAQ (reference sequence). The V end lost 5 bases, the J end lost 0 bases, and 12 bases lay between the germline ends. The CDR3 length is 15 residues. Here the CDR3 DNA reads TGTGCCAGCAGCCCGAGGGGCAGTAGCACAGATACGCAGTATTTT. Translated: CASSPRGSSTDTQYF.

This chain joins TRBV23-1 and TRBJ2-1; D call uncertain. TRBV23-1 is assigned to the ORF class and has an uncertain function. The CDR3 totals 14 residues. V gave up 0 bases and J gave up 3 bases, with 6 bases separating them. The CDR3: CASSQSFSYNEQFF. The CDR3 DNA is TGCGCCAGCAGTCAATCCTTCAGCTACAATGAGCAGTTCTTC.

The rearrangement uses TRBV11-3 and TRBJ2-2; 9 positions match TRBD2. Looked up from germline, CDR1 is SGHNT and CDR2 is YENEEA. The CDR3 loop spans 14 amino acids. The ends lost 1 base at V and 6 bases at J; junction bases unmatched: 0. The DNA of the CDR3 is TGTGCCAGCAGCTTAGGACTAGCGGCCGGGGAGCTGTTTTTT. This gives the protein CASSLGLAAGELFF.